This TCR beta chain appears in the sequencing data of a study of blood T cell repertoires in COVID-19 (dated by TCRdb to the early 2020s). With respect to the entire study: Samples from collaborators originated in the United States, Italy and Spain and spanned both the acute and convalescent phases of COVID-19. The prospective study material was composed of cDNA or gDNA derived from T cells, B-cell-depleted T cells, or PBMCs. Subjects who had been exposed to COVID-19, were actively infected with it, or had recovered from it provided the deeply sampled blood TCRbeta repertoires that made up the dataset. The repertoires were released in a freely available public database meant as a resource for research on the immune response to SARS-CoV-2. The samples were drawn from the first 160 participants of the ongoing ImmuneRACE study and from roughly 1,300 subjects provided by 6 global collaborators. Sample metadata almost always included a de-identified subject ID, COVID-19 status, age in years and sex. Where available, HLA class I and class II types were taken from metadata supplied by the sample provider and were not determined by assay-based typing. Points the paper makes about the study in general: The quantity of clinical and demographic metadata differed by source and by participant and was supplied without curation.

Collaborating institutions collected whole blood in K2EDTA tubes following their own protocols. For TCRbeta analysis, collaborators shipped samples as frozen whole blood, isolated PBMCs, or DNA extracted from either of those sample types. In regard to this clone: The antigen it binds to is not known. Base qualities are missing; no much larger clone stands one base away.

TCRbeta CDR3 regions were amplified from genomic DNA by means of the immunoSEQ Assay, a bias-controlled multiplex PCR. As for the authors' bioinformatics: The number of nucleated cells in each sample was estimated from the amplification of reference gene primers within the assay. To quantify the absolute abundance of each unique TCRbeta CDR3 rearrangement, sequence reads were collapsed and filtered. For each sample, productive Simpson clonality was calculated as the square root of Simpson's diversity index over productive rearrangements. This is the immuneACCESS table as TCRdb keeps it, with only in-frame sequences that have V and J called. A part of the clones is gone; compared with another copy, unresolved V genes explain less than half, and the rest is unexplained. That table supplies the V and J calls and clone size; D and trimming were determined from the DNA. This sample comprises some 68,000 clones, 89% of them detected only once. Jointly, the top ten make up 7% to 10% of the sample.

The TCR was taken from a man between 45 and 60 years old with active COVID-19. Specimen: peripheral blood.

CDR3 reads: CASSLFSGQGSGNEQFF. The sequenced DNA: TGTGCCAGCTCACTCTTCTCAGGACAGGGTAGCGGTAATGAGCAGTTCTTC. The V and J segments used are TRBV18 and TRBJ2-1; TRBD1 fits 8 bases in the junction. CDR1 is given as KGHSH and CDR2 as LQKENI, both from the germline V gene. The CDR3 contains 17 residues, cysteine and phenylalanine counted. Solely the CDR3 DNA is kept, with 51 bases framed from the first base. The germline V and J ends show losses of 4 bases and 7 bases respectively, and no gene match explains 15 bases of the junction.